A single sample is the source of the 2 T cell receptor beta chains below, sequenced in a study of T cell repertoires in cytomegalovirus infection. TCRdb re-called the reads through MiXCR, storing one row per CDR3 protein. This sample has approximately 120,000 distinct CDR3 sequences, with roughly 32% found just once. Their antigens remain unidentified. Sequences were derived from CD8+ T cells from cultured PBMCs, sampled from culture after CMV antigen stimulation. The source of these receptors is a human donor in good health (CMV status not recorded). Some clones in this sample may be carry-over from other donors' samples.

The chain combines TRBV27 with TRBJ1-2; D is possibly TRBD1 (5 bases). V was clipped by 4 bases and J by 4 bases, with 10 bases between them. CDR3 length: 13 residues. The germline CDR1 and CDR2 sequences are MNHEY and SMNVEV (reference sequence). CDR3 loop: CASSSSGGYGYTF. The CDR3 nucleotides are TGTGCCAGCAGTTCAAGCGGGGGCTATGGCTACACCTTC.

CDR3 DNA sequence: TGTGCCAGCGGGCCCCTGGGGAGCAATCAGCCCCAGCATTTT. This translates into CASGPLGSNQPQHF. This chain uses TRBV6-5 with TRBJ1-5; no firm D call. V lost 8 bases to trimming and J lost 1 base, with 12 bases between them. The CDR3 length is 14 residues. From germline, CDR1 is MNHEY and CDR2 SVGAGI.